This entry features one TCR beta chain sequence. Using RNA transcripts as the source, TCR beta CDR3 regions were amplified. First-round RT-PCR of the TCR CDR3 relied on the HTBI primer set. Each CDR3 protein is one row after TCRdb ran MiXCR on the multiplex PCR reads. The sample consists of about 700,000 distinct CDR3 sequences, roughly 15% of them appearing once. This record belongs to a study of T cells in Graves' hyperthyroidism and ophthalmopathy. The CDR3 is 16 amino acids. The V gene's germline CDR1 is LNHNV and CDR2 YYDKDF (reference sequence). Trimming removed 3 bases from V and 2 bases from J, with 15 bases in between.

The chain joins TRBV15 to TRBJ2-3, with D maybe TRBD2 (5 bases). This TCR was sampled from a woman aged 18-30 years with Graves' hyperthyroidism. The source material was blood. CDR3 nucleotide sequence: TGTGCCACCAGCAGCTGGCAGCGGAGGATCACAGATACGCAGTATTTT. It specifies CATSSWQRRITDTQYF. The whole variable domain, remainder taken from reference TRBV15 and TRBJ2-3, is DAMVIQNPRYQVTQFGKPVTLSCSQTLNHNVMYWYQQKSSQAPKLLFHYYDKDFNNEADTPDNFQSRRPNTSFCFLDIRSPGLGDTAMYLCATSSWQRRITDTQYFGPGTRLTVL.